This TCR beta chain was sequenced during a study of pediatric ulcerative colitis. Study-level information: Disease was pancolitis in over five and left-sided in two, histology-confirmed. Study outcomes and limitations: In rectum, acute severe colitis had expanded clones and less diversity. Two patients' blood samples yielded substantially fewer templates.

This was a survey-level run. Libraries were prepared by immunoSEQ multiplex PCR; TCRdb keeps only in-frame clonotypes and omits some of them. This sample has about 5,200 clones, with around 89% found just once. Germline loops: CDR1 KGHSH, CDR2 LQKENI. The length of the CDR3 is 15 residues. Trimming stripped 2 bases from V and 5 bases from J, with 12 bases between. Comment on this clone: The antigen is not known.

The TCR sequence derives from a boy younger than 18 with mild ulcerative colitis. The sequenced sample consisted of blood. The chain links TRBV18 to TRBJ1-4, with D perhaps TRBD1 (6 bases). CDR3 in DNA: TGTGCCAGCTCACCAGGGGGCGGTTGGAATGAAAAACTGTTTTTT. It translates to CASSPGGGWNEKLFF. Supplemented by reference TRBV18 and TRBJ1-4, the full variable domain reads NAGVMQNPRHLVRRRGQEARLRCSPMKGHSHVYWYRQLPEEGLKFMVYLQKENIIDESGMPKERFSAEFPKEGPSILRIQQVVRGDSAAYFCASSPGGGWNEKLFFGSGTQLSVL.